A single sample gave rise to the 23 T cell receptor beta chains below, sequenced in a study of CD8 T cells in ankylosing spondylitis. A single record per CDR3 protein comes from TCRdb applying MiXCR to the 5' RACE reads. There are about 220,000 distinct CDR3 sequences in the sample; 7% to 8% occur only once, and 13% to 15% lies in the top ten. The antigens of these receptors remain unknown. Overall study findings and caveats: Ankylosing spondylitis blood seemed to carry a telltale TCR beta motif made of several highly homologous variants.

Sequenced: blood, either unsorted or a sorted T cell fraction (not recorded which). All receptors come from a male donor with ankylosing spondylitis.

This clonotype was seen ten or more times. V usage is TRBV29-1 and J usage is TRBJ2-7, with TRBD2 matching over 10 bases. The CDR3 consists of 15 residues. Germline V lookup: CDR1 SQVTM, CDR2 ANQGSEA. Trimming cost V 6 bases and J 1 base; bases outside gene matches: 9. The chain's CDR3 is CSVDERTSGSYEQYF. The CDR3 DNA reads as TGCAGCGTGGACGAGAGGACTAGCGGTTCCTACGAGCAGTACTTC.

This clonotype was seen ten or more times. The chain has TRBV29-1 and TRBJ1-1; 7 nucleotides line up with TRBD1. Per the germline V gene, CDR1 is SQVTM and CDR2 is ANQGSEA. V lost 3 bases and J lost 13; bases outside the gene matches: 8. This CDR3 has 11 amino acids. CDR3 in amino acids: CSVERGRRGFF. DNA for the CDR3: TGCAGCGTTGAGAGGGGGCGCCGAGGTTTCTTT.

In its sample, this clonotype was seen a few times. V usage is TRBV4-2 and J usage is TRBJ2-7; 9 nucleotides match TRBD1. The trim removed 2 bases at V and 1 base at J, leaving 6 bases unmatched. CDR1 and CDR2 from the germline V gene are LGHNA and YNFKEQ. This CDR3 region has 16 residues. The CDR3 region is CASSQHTGGQSYEQYF. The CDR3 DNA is TGTGCCAGCAGCCAACATACAGGGGGCCAGTCCTACGAGCAGTACTTC.

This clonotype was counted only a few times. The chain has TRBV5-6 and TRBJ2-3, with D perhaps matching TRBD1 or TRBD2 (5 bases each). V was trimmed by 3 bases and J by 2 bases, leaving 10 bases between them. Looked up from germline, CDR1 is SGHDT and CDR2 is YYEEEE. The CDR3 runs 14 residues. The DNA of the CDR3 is TGTGCCAGCAGCTACTACGGGGCCACAGATACGCAGTATTTT. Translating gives CASSYYGATDTQYF.

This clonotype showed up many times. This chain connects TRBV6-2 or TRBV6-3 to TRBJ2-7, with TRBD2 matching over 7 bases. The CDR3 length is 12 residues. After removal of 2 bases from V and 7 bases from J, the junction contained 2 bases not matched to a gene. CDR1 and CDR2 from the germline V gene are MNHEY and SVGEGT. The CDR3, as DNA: TGTGCCAGCAGTTACGGAGCGGGGGAGCAGTACTTC. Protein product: CASSYGAGEQYF.

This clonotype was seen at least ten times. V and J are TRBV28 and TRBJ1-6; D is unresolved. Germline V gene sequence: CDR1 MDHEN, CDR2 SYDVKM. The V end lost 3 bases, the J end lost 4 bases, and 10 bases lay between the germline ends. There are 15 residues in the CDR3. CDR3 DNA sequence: TGTGCCAGCAGTTTCTGGGCAGCTTATAATTCACCCCTCCACTTT. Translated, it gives CASSFWAAYNSPLHF. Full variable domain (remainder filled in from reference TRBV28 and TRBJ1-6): DVKVTQSSRYLVKRTGEKVFLECVQDMDHENMFWYRQDPGLGLRLIYFSYDVKMKEKGDIPEGYSVSREKKERFSLILESASTNQTSMYLCASSFWAAYNSPLHFGNGTRLTVT.

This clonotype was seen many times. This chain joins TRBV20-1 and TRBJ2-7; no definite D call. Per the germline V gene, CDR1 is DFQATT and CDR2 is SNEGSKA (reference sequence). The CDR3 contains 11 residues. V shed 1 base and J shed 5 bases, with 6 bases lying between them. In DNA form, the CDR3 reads TGCAGTGCTAGAGTCGATAACGAGCAGTACTTC. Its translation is CSARVDNEQYF.

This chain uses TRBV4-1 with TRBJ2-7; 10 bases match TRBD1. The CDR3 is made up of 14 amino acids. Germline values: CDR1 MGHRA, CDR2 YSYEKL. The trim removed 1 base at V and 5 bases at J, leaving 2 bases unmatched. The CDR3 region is CASSQVGTGDEQYF. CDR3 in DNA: TGCGCCAGCAGCCAAGTAGGGACAGGGGACGAGCAGTACTTC.

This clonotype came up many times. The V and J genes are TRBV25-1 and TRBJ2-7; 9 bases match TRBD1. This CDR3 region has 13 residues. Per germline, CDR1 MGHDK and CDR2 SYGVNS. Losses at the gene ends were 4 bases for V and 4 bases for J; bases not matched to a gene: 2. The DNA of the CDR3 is TGTGCCAGCAGTGTAGGGACAGGGTACGAGCAGTACTTC. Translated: CASSVGTGYEQYF.

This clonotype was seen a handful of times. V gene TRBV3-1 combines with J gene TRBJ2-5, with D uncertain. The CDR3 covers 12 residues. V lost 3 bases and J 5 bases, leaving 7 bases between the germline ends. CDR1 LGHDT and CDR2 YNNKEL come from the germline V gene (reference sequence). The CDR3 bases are TGTGCCAGCAGCCAGGTTAAGGAGACCCAGTACTTC. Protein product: CASSQVKETQYF.

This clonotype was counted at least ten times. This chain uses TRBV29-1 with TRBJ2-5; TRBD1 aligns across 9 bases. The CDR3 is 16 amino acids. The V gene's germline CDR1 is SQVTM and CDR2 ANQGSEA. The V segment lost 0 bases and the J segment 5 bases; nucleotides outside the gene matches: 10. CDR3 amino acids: CSVEDENRGLAETQYF. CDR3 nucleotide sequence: TGCAGCGTTGAAGATGAAAACAGGGGGCTTGCGGAGACCCAGTACTTC.

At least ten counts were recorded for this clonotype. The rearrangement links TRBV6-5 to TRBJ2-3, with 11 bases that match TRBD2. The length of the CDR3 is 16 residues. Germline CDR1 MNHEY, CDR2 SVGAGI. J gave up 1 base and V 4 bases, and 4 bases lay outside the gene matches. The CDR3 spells CASSSSGGLRTDTQYF. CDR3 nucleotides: TGTGCCAGCAGTTCTAGCGGGGGGCTACGCACAGATACGCAGTATTTT.

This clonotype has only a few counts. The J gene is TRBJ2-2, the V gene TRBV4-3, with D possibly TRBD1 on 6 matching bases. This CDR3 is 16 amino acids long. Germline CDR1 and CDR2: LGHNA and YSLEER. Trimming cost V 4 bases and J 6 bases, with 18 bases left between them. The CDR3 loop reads CASSPGAGVFSGELFF. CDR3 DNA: TGCGCCAGCAGCCCCGGGGCAGGGGTCTTCTCCGGGGAGCTGTTTTTT.

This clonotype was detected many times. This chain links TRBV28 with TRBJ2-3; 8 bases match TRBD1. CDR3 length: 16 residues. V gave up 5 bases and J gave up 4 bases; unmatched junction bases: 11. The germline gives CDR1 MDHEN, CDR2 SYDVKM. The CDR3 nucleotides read TGTGCCAGCAGTGTTACGTCAGGGGGCTTCGCAGATACGCAGTATTTT. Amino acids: CASSVTSGGFADTQYF.

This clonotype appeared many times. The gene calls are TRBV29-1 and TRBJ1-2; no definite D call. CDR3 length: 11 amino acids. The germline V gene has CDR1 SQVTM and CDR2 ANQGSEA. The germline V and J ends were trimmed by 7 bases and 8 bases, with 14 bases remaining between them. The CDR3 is CSATGNQGYTF. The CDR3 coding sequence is TGCAGCGCCACCGGGAACCAAGGCTACACCTTC.

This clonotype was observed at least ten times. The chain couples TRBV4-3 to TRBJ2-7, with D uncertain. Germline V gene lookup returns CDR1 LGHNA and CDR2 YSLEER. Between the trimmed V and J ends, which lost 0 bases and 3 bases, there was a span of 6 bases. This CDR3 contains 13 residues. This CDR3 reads CASSQDVSYEQYF. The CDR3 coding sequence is TGCGCCAGCAGCCAAGACGTCAGCTACGAGCAGTACTTC.

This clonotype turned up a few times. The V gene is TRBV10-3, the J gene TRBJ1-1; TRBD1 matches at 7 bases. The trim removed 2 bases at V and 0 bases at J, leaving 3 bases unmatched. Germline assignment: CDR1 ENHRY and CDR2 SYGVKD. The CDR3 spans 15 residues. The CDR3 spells CAISESTGVNTEAFF. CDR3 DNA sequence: TGTGCCATCAGTGAGAGTACAGGGGTGAACACTGAAGCTTTCTTT.

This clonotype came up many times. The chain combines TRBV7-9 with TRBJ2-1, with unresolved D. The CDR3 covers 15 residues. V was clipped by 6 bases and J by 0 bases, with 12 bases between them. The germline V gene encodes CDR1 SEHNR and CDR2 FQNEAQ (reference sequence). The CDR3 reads CASRPPHLSYNEQFF. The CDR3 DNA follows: TGTGCCAGCAGACCCCCCCACCTCTCCTACAATGAGCAGTTCTTC. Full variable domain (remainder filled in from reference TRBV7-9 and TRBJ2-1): DTGVSQNPRHKITKRGQNVTFRCDPISEHNRLYWYRQTLGQGPEFLTYFQNEAQLEKSRLLSDRFSAERPKGSFSTLEIQRTEQGDSAMYLCASRPPHLSYNEQFFGPGTRLTVL.

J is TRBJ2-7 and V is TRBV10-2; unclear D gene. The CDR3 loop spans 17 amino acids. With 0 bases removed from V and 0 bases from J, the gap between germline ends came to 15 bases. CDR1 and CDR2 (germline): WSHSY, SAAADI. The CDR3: CASSESRDGRSSYEQYF. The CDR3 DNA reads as TGCGCCAGCAGTGAGTCGAGAGACGGCAGGAGCTCCTACGAGCAGTACTTC.

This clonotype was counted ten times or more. CDR3: CASSRGTGYGYTF. CDR3 nucleotide sequence: TGTGCCAGCAGTAGGGGGACAGGTTATGGCTACACCTTC. The V call is TRBV12-3 or TRBV12-4, the J call TRBJ1-2, with 8 bases that match TRBD1. This CDR3 contains 13 residues. With V trimmed by 5 bases and J by 5 bases, 4 bases remained unmatched.

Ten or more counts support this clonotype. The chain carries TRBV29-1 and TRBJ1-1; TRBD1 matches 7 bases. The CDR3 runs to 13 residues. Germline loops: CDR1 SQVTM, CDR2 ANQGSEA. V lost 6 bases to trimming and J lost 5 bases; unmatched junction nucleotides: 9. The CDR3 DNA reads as TGCAGCGTGGGGGGAGGGGGCCGAACTGAAGCTTTCTTT. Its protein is CSVGGGGRTEAFF.

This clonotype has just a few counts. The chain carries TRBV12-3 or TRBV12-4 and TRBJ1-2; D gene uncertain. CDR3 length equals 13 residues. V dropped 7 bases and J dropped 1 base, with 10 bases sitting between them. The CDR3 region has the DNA TGTGCCAGCACCCCGGAAGTTAACTATGGCTACACCTTC. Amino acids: CASTPEVNYGYTF.

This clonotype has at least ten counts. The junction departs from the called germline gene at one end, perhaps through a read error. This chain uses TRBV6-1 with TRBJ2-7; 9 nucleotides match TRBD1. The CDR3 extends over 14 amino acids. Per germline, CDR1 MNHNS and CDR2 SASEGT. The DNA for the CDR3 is TGTGCCAGCAGTATCCGGGACAGGGTGCCCACTATTTCCTTC. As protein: CASSIRDRVPTISF.